This entry lists 24 T cell receptor beta chains sequenced from one sample in a study of identifying expanded T cells in peripheral blood. Sequenced by immunoSEQ multiplex PCR; TCRdb stores in-frame clones only, minus some. This table has 50,000 or so clones, 89% appearing once. Sequences were obtained from blood. The receptors originated from a person aged 18 to 75 in good health.

V and J are TRBV14 and TRBJ2-7, with D possibly called TRBD1 or TRBD2 (5 bases each). The CDR3 extends over 14 amino acids. Deletions cut 3 bases from V and 2 bases from J, with 11 bases between. Per germline, CDR1 SGHDN and CDR2 FVKESK. CDR3 amino acids: CASSQSGTAYEQYF. The CDR3 DNA reads TGTGCCAGCAGCCAGTCCGGGACGGCCTACGAGCAGTACTTC.

The chain joins TRBV5-6 to TRBJ1-4, with D unclear. Germline CDR1 and CDR2: SGHDT and YYEEEE. V dropped 3 bases and J dropped 0 bases, with 15 bases sitting between them. The CDR3 contains 17 residues. The CDR3 spells CASSSLGRASTNEKLFF. CDR3 bases: TGTGCCAGCAGCTCCCTTGGGAGAGCCTCAACTAATGAAAAACTGTTTTTT.

This chain uses TRBV18 with TRBJ1-1; the D is unclear. This CDR3 comprises 14 residues. Trimming took off 3 bases at V and 1 base at J, with 9 bases between the two ends. CDR1 is KGHSH and CDR2 is LQKENI in the germline V gene. CDR3 amino acids: CASSPSATNTEAFF. CDR3 bases: TGTGCCAGCTCACCTTCAGCAACGAACACTGAAGCTTTCTTT.

The chain links TRBV2 to TRBJ1-5; maybe TRBD1 (5 bases). This CDR3 has 17 residues. With 4 bases removed from V and 6 bases from J, the gap between germline ends came to 22 bases. The germline gives CDR1 SNHLY, CDR2 FYNNEI. This chain's CDR3 is CASSVPFGGGVGQPQHF. CDR3 coding DNA: TGTGCCAGCAGTGTCCCCTTCGGCGGGGGGGTCGGTCAGCCCCAGCATTTT.

The V and J genes are TRBV9 and TRBJ2-2; D may correspond to TRBD1 or TRBD2 (5 bases each). Trimming cost V 0 bases and J 0 bases, with 9 bases left between them. This CDR3 is 16 amino acids long. Germline assignment: CDR1 SGDLS and CDR2 YYNGEE. The CDR3 reads CASSVGGTPNTGELFF. The CDR3 DNA is TGTGCCAGCAGCGTAGGAGGGACCCCGAACACCGGGGAGCTGTTTTTT.

A word on this clone: Other DNA sequences in the sample encode the same CDR3. The rearrangement joins TRBV7-2 to TRBJ1-6; unclear D gene. From germline, CDR1 is SGHTA and CDR2 FQGNSA. The CDR3 is 12 amino acids. V lost 1 base, J lost 9 bases, and 4 bases lay in between. The chain's CDR3 is CASSLGRSPLHF. CDR3 bases: TGTGCCAGCAGCTTAGGCCGTTCACCCCTCCACTTT.

The rearrangement uses TRBV27 and TRBJ2-5; unclear D gene. The CDR3 has 13 residues. Germline loops: CDR1 MNHEY, CDR2 SMNVEV (reference sequence). Between the trimmed V and J ends, which lost 6 bases and 4 bases, there was a span of 12 bases. Here the CDR3 reads CASSGYWGETQYF. The CDR3 nucleotides are TGTGCCAGCAGCGGGTATTGGGGAGAGACCCAGTACTTC.

This sequence joins TRBV20-1 and TRBJ1-1; 7 bases map to TRBD1. V shed 1 base and J 7 bases; nucleotides not matched to a gene: 0. The CDR3 spans 11 residues. Germline V gene lookup returns CDR1 DFQATT and CDR2 SNEGSKA (reference sequence). The CDR3 DNA reads TGCAGTGCTAGAGGGGACAGTGAAGCTTTCTTT. It translates to CSARGDSEAFF.

This rearrangement joins TRBV19 to TRBJ2-2; tentative D call: TRBD1 (6 bases). The germline gives CDR1 LNHDA, CDR2 SQIVND (reference sequence). This CDR3 has 14 amino acids. V was trimmed by 7 bases and J by 3 bases, leaving 12 bases between them. In nucleotides, the CDR3 is TGTGCCAGTAATAGGCCAGGGGACACCGGGGAGCTGTTTTTT. Residues: CASNRPGDTGELFF. Using reference TRBV19 and TRBJ2-2 for the parts outside the CDR3, the full variable domain is DGGITQSPKYLFRKEGQNVTLSCEQNLNHDAMYWYRQDPGQGLRLIYYSQIVNDFQKGDIAEGYSVSREKKESFPLTVTSAQKNPTAFYLCASNRPGDTGELFFGEGSRLTVL.

The chain employs TRBV5-8 and TRBJ2-7; unclear D gene. Germline CDR1 and CDR2: SGHTS and YDEGEE. V was trimmed by 0 bases and J by 2 bases, leaving 12 bases between them. The CDR3 loop spans 15 amino acids. As DNA, the CDR3 is TGTGCCAGCAGCTTGGCCGGTGGGGTGGCCTACGAGCAGTACTTC. Translation: CASSLAGGVAYEQYF.

The rearrangement uses TRBV30 and TRBJ2-1, with 8 bases matching TRBD2. The CDR3 runs to 16 residues. With 8 bases clipped from V and 4 bases from J, the junction kept 16 bases outside the gene matches. In germline, CDR1 is GTSNPN, CDR2 SVGIG (reference sequence). CDR3: CARWTLGRGVYNEQFF. The CDR3 DNA follows: TGTGCCCGATGGACATTAGGGCGGGGGGTATACAATGAGCAGTTCTTC. The variable domain in full, with the rest retrieved from reference TRBV30 and TRBJ2-1, is SQTIHQWPATLVQPVGSPLSLECTVEGTSNPNLYWYRQAAGRGLQLLFYSVGIGQISSEVPQNLSASRPQDRQFILSSKKLLLSDSGFYLCARWTLGRGVYNEQFFGPGTRLTVL.

This chain uses TRBV18 with TRBJ2-5; no reliable D call. Trimming removed 2 bases from V and 3 bases from J, with 7 bases in between. CDR3 length equals 13 residues. Germline V gene lookup returns CDR1 KGHSH and CDR2 LQKENI. CDR3 in amino acids: CASSPAGEETQYF. CDR3 sequence (DNA): TGTGCCAGCTCACCAGCTGGGGAAGAGACCCAGTACTTC.

By share of the sample, this clone is medium-sized. The chain couples TRBV11-2 to TRBJ1-2, with 8 bases lining up with TRBD1. CDR3 length: 14 amino acids. Germline CDR1 is SGHAT and CDR2 is FQNNGV. With 2 bases clipped from V and 8 bases from J, the junction kept 7 bases outside the gene matches. As DNA, the CDR3 is TGTGCCAGCAGCTTAAGTCAGGGGGCCAAGGGCTACACCTTC. The encoded protein is CASSLSQGAKGYTF.

V usage is TRBV10-2 and J usage is TRBJ2-7; TRBD1 aligns across 7 bases. The CDR3 length is 12 residues. The germline CDR1 and CDR2 sequences are WSHSY and SAAADI. Losses at the gene ends were 7 bases for V and 4 bases for J; bases not matched to a gene: 4. The CDR3 spells CASTGQTYEQYF. The CDR3 nucleotides read TGCGCCAGCACGGGACAGACTTACGAGCAGTACTTC.

The genes are TRBV7-2 and TRBJ1-2; 9 nucleotides align to TRBD1. Germline loops: CDR1 SGHTA, CDR2 FQGNSA. The CDR3 totals 13 residues. V lost 5 bases, J lost 8 bases, and 6 bases stayed unmatched. The CDR3 region has the DNA TGTGCCAGCAGCCCATGGGACAGGGCGGGCTACACCTTC. Translating gives CASSPWDRAGYTF.

The rearrangement joins TRBV11-3 to TRBJ1-2; TRBD1 aligns across 7 bases. The CDR3 contains 14 residues. Germline CDR1 SGHNT, CDR2 YENEEA. The junction had 11 bases not matched to a gene; V was cut back by 5 bases and J by 8 bases. CDR3: CASSPPGQARGYTF. CDR3 nucleotides: TGTGCCAGCAGCCCCCCTGGACAGGCGAGGGGCTACACCTTC.

This clone appeared once. The rearrangement joins TRBV30 to TRBJ1-2, with 10 bases identical to TRBD1. With 0 bases clipped from V and 6 bases from J, the junction kept 4 bases outside the gene matches. Germline assignment: CDR1 GTSNPN and CDR2 SVGIG (reference sequence). The CDR3 covers 14 residues. CDR3: CAWSVTTGGDGYTF. The DNA of the CDR3 is TGTGCCTGGAGTGTTACGACAGGGGGCGATGGCTACACCTTC.

This sequence joins TRBV5-4 and TRBJ2-5; 10 bases are shared with TRBD2. This CDR3 has 15 residues. The V segment lost 5 bases and the J segment 5 bases; nucleotides outside the gene matches: 9. CDR1 is SGHNT and CDR2 is YYREEE in the germline V gene (reference sequence). The CDR3 region is CASRPAGGPGETQYF. The CDR3 bases are TGTGCCAGCAGACCAGCGGGGGGGCCTGGTGAGACCCAGTACTTC.

The genes are TRBV6-4 and TRBJ2-7; the match to TRBD2 covers 11 bases. The ends lost 2 bases at V and 6 bases at J; junction bases unmatched: 12. Germline values: CDR1 MRHNA, CDR2 SNTAGT. There are 17 residues in the CDR3. CDR3 in DNA: TGTGCCAGCAGTGACGGAGATAGCGGGAGGGCCGTTGTCGAGCAGTACTTC. Its protein is CASSDGDSGRAVVEQYF.

The chain recombines TRBV7-8 with TRBJ2-5; TRBD2 matches 12 bases. With 4 bases clipped from V and 5 bases from J, the junction kept 5 bases outside the gene matches. Germline V gene data show CDR1 as SGHVS and CDR2 as FQNEAQ. The CDR3 is 15 residues long. The CDR3 bases are TGTGCCAGCAGCTACCTAGCGGGAGGGCGTGAGACCCAGTACTTC. Translating gives CASSYLAGGRETQYF.

This chain uses TRBV7-2 with TRBJ1-1; a weak D match, TRBD1 (5 bases). Germline V gene data show CDR1 as SGHTA and CDR2 as FQGNSA. Trimming removed 3 bases at V and 0 bases at J, with 8 bases between. The length of the CDR3 is 14 residues. CDR3 nucleotides: TGTGCCAGCAGCTTTGGGGGATTGAACACTGAAGCTTTCTTT. Protein sequence: CASSFGGLNTEAFF.

The gene calls are TRBV7-9 and TRBJ1-3; D possibly corresponds to TRBD1 (5 bases). Germline CDR1 and CDR2: SEHNR and FQNEAQ (reference sequence). The V and J ends lost 5 bases and 3 bases respectively, with 8 bases between them. This CDR3 is built from 13 residues. The CDR3 sequence is CASSRDRGNTIYF. CDR3 DNA sequence: TGTGCCAGCAGCCGGGACCGTGGAAACACCATATATTTT. Full variable domain (remainder filled in from reference TRBV7-9 and TRBJ1-3): DTGVSQNPRHKITKRGQNVTFRCDPISEHNRLYWYRQTLGQGPEFLTYFQNEAQLEKSRLLSDRFSAERPKGSFSTLEIQRTEQGDSAMYLCASSRDRGNTIYFGEGSWLTVV.

The chain recombines TRBV9 with TRBJ1-4, with D unclear. CDR3 size: 14 residues. From germline, CDR1 is SGDLS and CDR2 YYNGEE. V lost 4 bases and J 8 bases, leaving 15 bases between the germline ends. The CDR3 here is CASSSRSEREKLFF. The CDR3 nucleotides are TGTGCCAGCAGCTCCCGTTCGGAGAGGGAAAAACTGTTTTTT.

V usage is TRBV28 and J usage is TRBJ2-3; no reliable D call. The CDR3 consists of 15 residues. Trimming took off 1 base at V and 0 bases at J, with 8 bases between the two ends. Germline CDR1 and CDR2: MDHEN and SYDVKM. The CDR3 protein is CASSLLSSSTDTQYF. The CDR3 coding sequence is TGTGCCAGCAGTTTATTGTCCTCTAGCACAGATACGCAGTATTTT.